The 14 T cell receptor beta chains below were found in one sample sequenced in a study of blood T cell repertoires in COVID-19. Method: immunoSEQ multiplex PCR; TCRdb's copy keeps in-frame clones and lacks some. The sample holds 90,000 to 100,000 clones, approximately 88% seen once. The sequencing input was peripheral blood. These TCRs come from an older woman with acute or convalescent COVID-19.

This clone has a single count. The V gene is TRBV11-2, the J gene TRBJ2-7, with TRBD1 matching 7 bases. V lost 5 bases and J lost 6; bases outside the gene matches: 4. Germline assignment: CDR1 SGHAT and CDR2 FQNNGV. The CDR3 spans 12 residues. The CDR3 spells CASSVQGSEQYF. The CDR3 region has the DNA TGTGCCAGCAGCGTACAGGGGTCCGAGCAGTACTTC.

The chain's CDR3 is CASSELAGGSIQYF. The CDR3 DNA reads TGTGCCAGCAGTGAATTGGCGGGGGGCAGCATTCAGTACTTC. J is TRBJ2-4 and V is TRBV6-1, with 8 bases matching TRBD2. Germline V CDR1 and CDR2: MNHNS, SASEGT. The CDR3 loop spans 14 amino acids. J gave up 9 bases and V 2 bases, and 6 bases lay outside the gene matches.

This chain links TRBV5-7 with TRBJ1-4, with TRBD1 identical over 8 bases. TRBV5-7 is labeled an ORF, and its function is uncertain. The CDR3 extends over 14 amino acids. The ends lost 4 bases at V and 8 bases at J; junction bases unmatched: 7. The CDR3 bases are TGTGCCAGCAGCCCCGGGACAGGTGGCGAAAAACTGTTTTTT. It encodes CASSPGTGGEKLFF.

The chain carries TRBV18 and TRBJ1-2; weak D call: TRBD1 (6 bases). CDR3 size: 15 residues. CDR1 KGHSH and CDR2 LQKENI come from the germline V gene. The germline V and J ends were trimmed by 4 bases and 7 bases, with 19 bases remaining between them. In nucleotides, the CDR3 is TGTGCCAGCTCACTAGCCGGGACACCGGAAGGTGGCTACACCTTC. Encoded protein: CASSLAGTPEGGYTF.

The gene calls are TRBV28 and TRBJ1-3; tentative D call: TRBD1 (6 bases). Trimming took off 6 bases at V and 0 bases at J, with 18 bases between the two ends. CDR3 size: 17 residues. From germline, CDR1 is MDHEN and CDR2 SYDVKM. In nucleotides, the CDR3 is TGTGCCAGCAGACAAGGGGGACACATTTACTCTGGAAACACCATATATTTT. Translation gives CASRQGGHIYSGNTIYF.

For the CDR3, the DNA is TGTGCCAGCAGTGAATACGGACAGGGGGCTGGGTATGGCTACACCTTC. Amino acids: CASSEYGQGAGYGYTF. The rearrangement uses TRBV2 and TRBJ1-2; 11 bases are shared with TRBD1. V trimming: 2 bases; J trimming: 5 bases; junction bases outside the gene matches: 7. The length of the CDR3 is 16 residues. Germline V CDR1 and CDR2: SNHLY, FYNNEI.

Here the CDR3 reads CASRPGTGTGELFF. CDR3 coding DNA: TGTGCCAGCCGTCCGGGGACAGGCACCGGGGAGCTGTTTTTT. The rearrangement joins TRBV3-1 (or the pseudogene TRBV3-2) to TRBJ2-2; 8 bases align to TRBD1. V lost 8 bases to trimming and J lost 4 bases; unmatched junction nucleotides: 6. This CDR3 region has 14 residues. The germline gives CDR1 LGHDT, CDR2 YNNKEL (reference sequence).

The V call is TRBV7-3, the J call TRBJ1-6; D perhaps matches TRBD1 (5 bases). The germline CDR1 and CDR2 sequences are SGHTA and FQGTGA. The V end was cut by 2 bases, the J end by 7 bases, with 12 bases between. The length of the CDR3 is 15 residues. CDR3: CASSLPPKGNSPLHF. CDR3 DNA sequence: TGTGCCAGCAGCTTACCCCCGAAGGGGAATTCACCCCTCCACTTT.

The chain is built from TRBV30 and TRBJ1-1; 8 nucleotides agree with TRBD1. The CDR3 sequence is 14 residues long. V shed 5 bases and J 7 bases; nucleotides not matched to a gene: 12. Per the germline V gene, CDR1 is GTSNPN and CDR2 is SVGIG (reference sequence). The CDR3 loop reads CAWRPPGQDFEAFF. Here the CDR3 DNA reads TGTGCCTGGCGCCCACCGGGACAGGATTTTGAAGCTTTCTTT.

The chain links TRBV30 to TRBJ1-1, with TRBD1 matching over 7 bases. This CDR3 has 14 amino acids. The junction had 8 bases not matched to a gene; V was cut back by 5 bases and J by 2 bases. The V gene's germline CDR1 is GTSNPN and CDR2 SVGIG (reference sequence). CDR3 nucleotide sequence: TGTGCCTGGCAAACCGGGACAGTAAACACTGAAGCTTTCTTT. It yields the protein CAWQTGTVNTEAFF.

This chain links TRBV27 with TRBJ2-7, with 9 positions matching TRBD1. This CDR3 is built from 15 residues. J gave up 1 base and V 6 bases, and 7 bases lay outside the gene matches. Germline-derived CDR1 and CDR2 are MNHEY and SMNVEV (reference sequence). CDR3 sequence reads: CASSWSGTGSYEQYF. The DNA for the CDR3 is TGTGCCAGCAGCTGGTCCGGGACAGGGTCCTACGAGCAGTACTTC.

CDR3 sequence: CATSDPRQGYYGYTF. The CDR3 nucleotides read TGTGCCACCAGTGATCCCAGACAGGGGTACTATGGCTACACCTTC. The chain is built from TRBV24-1 and TRBJ1-2, with 8 positions matching TRBD1. V was pared by 3 bases and J by 3 bases, with 5 bases of the junction left unmatched. Germline-derived CDR1 and CDR2 are KGHDR and SFDVKD. The CDR3 is made up of 15 amino acids.

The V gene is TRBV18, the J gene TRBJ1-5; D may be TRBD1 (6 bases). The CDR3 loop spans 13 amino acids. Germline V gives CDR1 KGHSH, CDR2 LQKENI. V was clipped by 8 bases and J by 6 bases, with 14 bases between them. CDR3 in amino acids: CASQGGVGQPQHF. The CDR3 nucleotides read TGTGCCAGCCAAGGGGGTGTTGGTCAGCCCCAGCATTTT.

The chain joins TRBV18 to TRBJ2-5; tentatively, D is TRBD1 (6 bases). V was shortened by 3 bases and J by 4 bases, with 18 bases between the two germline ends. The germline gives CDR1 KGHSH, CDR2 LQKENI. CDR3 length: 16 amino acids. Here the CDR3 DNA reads TGTGCCAGCTCACCCGCCGGGACACAAGGGAGAGAGACCCAGTACTTC. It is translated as CASSPAGTQGRETQYF.